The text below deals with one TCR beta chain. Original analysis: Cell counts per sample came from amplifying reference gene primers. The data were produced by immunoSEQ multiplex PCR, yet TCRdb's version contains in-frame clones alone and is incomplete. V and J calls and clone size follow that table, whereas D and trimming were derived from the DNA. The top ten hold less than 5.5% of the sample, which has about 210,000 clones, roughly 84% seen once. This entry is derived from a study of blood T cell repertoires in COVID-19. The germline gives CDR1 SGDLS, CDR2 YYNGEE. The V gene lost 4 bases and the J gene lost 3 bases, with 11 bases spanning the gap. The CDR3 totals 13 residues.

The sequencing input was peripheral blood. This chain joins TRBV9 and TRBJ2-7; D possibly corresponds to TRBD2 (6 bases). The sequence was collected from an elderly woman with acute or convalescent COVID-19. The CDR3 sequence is CASSREWDYEQYF. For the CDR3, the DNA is TGTGCCAGCAGCCGGGAGTGGGACTACGAGCAGTACTTC.